This note documents a single T cell receptor beta chain sequence. The antigen remains undetermined. The CDR3 sequence is 14 residues long. Trimming pared 2 bases from V and 2 bases from J, leaving 8 bases between. CDR1 and CDR2 from the germline V gene are MNHEY and SVGAGI. This sample is part of a study of graft-versus-host responses after intestinal transplantation. Sequencing used immunoSEQ multiplex PCR; TCRdb keeps in-frame clones, though not all of them. The sample contains about 120,000 clones, approximately 92% of which appear only once. This clonotype originated in a human donor who received an intestinal transplant. The source material was unstimulated CD4+ T cells sorted from spleen or lymph node cells, sampled before intestinal transplant. This chain connects TRBV6-5 to TRBJ2-3, with D perhaps matching TRBD1 (6 bases). CDR3 DNA: TGTGCCAGCAGTTACGGACAGAACACAGATACGCAGTATTTT. Encoded protein: CASSYGQNTDTQYF.